Below, 30 T cell receptor beta chains from the same sample are listed, as sequenced in a study of shared clonotypes between healthy human individuals. Assay used: immunoSEQ multiplex PCR; TCRdb lists only in-frame clones, some missing. Of a few million clones listed, 90% to 97% are singletons. The sequencing input was naive CD4+ T cells sorted from blood. As for subset: CD45RA+ positively selected. These receptors all come from a man aged 18 to 30 in good health.

The rearrangement links TRBV12-5 to TRBJ1-2, with D perhaps matching TRBD1 (5 bases). Trimming stripped 1 base from V and 2 bases from J, with 11 bases between. Germline-derived CDR1 and CDR2 are LGHNT and FRNRAP. The CDR3 length is 15 residues. The chain's CDR3 is CASGLAQALNYGYTF. The CDR3 DNA reads TGTGCTAGTGGTTTGGCACAGGCACTGAACTATGGCTACACCTTC.

This chain uses TRBV6-1 with TRBJ2-7; 9 nucleotides align to TRBD1. The CDR3 consists of 14 residues. Germline V lookup: CDR1 MNHNS, CDR2 SASEGT. The ends lost 6 bases at V and 0 bases at J; junction bases unmatched: 3. The CDR3 nucleotides are TGTGCCAGCAGGGGGACAGGGAACTCCTACGAGCAGTACTTC. Translated: CASRGTGNSYEQYF.

In DNA, the CDR3 is TGTGCCAGCAGTTTAGAACCTGATCTGGGACGGTCTAACTATGGCTACACCTTC. It translates to CASSLEPDLGRSNYGYTF. The V call is TRBV28, the J call TRBJ1-2, with TRBD1 as a possible D gene (5 bases). The germline CDR1 and CDR2 sequences are MDHEN and SYDVKM. CDR3 size: 18 residues. Trimming pared 2 bases from V and 0 bases from J, leaving 19 bases between.

J is TRBJ1-2 and V is TRBV5-6; 10 bases align to TRBD1. The germline V gene has CDR1 SGHDT and CDR2 YYEEEE. V lost 4 bases and J lost 1; bases outside the gene matches: 1. The CDR3 runs to 14 residues. The chain's CDR3 is CASSGDRGNYGYTF. The DNA for the CDR3 is TGTGCCAGCAGCGGGGACAGGGGTAACTATGGCTACACCTTC. The full variable domain, in which reference TRBV5-6 and TRBJ1-2 provide the parts outside the CDR3, is DAGVTQSPTHLIKTRGQQVTLRCSPKSGHDTVSWYQQALGQGPQFIFQYYEEEERQRGNFPDRFSGHQFPNYSSELNVNALLLGDSALYLCASSGDRGNYGYTFGSGTRLTVV.

This chain connects TRBV5-1 to TRBJ2-1; D unclear. V shed 4 bases and J shed 1 base, with 12 bases lying between them. The CDR3 loop spans 15 amino acids. The germline V gene has CDR1 SGHRS and CDR2 YFSETQ. The CDR3 region is CASSQGPVSYNEQFF. The CDR3 DNA reads as TGCGCCAGCAGCCAAGGACCGGTTTCCTACAATGAGCAGTTCTTC.

Turning to this clone: The CDR3 ends on some other residue instead of the conserved phenylalanine or tryptophan, so this is likely a read error. It is unclear where the CDR3 begins or ends on the DNA, so no DNA is shown, and the CDR3 is as TCRdb lists it. The chain combines TRBV9 with TRBJ2-4. The CDR3 is 8 amino acids long, termini counted. Germline assignment: CDR1 SGDLS and CDR2 YYNGEE. The CDR3 region is CASSVPKG.

The table lists this clone with a count of one. Other DNA sequences from this sample encode an identical CDR3 as well. The CDR3 loop is CASSDFYEQYF. In DNA, the CDR3 is TGCGCCAGCAGCGACTTCTACGAGCAGTACTTC. This chain joins TRBV5-1 and TRBJ2-7; no definite D call. The V gene's germline CDR1 is SGHRS and CDR2 YFSETQ. V shed 4 bases and J shed 3 bases, with 5 bases lying between them. The CDR3 is 11 residues long.

J is TRBJ2-7 and V is TRBV6-5; 10 nucleotides line up with TRBD2. The germline CDR1 and CDR2 sequences are MNHEY and SVGAGI. The CDR3 loop spans 14 amino acids. The J segment lost 6 bases and the V segment lost 6 bases, leaving 8 bases of the junction unmatched. The CDR3: CASRKSGRAGEQYF. In DNA, the CDR3 is TGTGCCAGCAGGAAGAGCGGGAGGGCAGGCGAGCAGTACTTC.

The chain recombines TRBV5-1 with TRBJ2-2; D remains unclear. The CDR3 is 13 amino acids. V was trimmed by 2 bases and J by 4 bases, leaving 6 bases between them. Germline V CDR1 and CDR2: SGHRS, YFSETQ. As DNA, the CDR3 is TGCGCCAGCAGCTTCGACTCCACCGGGGAGCTGTTTTTT. Its protein is CASSFDSTGELFF. Full variable domain (remainder filled in from reference TRBV5-1 and TRBJ2-2): KAGVTQTPRYLIKTRGQQVTLSCSPISGHRSVSWYQQTPGQGLQFLFEYFSETQRNKGNFPGRFSGRQFSNSRSEMNVSTLELGDSALYLCASSFDSTGELFFGEGSRLTVL.

The chain has TRBV7-8 and TRBJ1-1, with TRBD1 matching over 9 bases. The CDR3 spans 16 residues. Per the germline V gene, CDR1 is SGHVS and CDR2 is FQNEAQ. With 5 bases clipped from V and 1 base from J, the junction kept 8 bases outside the gene matches. This CDR3 is CASSPKGGQGNTEAFF. CDR3 DNA sequence: TGTGCCAGCAGCCCTAAGGGGGGACAGGGGAACACTGAAGCTTTCTTT.

J is TRBJ2-1 and V is TRBV7-2, with D perhaps being TRBD1 or TRBD2 (5 bases each). Trimming cost V 0 bases and J 4 bases, with 10 bases left between them. From germline, CDR1 is SGHTA and CDR2 FQGNSA. The CDR3 runs 15 residues. The CDR3 region is CASSLAGVGYNEQFF. CDR3 DNA: TGTGCCAGCAGCTTAGCGGGGGTAGGGTACAATGAGCAGTTCTTC.

This clone was observed once. The chain joins TRBV2 to TRBJ1-4; the D is unclear. CDR3 size: 14 residues. The V end was cut by 3 bases, the J end by 10 bases, with 15 bases between. The germline V gene encodes CDR1 SNHLY and CDR2 FYNNEI. CDR3: CASSEAVVPGKLFF. As DNA, the CDR3 is TGTGCCAGCAGTGAGGCGGTGGTCCCTGGAAAACTGTTTTTT.

The CDR3 region is CASSSDSGSYNEQFF. In DNA, the CDR3 is TGTGCCAGCAGCTCAGATAGCGGGAGCTACAATGAGCAGTTCTTC. The V gene is TRBV7-2, the J gene TRBJ2-1; 9 bases align to TRBD2. Germline trimming cut 4 bases from V and 3 bases from J; bases unmatched to any gene: 4. The CDR3 spans 15 residues. Germline lookup yields CDR1 SGHTA and CDR2 FQGNSA.

The chain links TRBV7-9 to TRBJ1-6; the match to TRBD1 covers 7 bases. The ends lost 1 base at V and 0 bases at J; junction bases unmatched: 3. This CDR3 is 17 amino acids long. From germline, CDR1 is SEHNR and CDR2 FQNEAQ (reference sequence). CDR3 in amino acids: CASSLDRGSSYNSPLHF. CDR3 bases: TGTGCCAGCAGCTTAGACAGGGGAAGCTCCTATAATTCACCCCTCCACTTT.

This clone was picked up one time. This sequence joins TRBV7-2 and TRBJ2-4; no firm D call. The CDR3 consists of 15 residues. V dropped 0 bases and J dropped 0 bases, with 6 bases sitting between them. Germline V gives CDR1 SGHTA, CDR2 FQGNSA. The CDR3 is CASSLAGIAKNIQYF. The CDR3 DNA reads TGTGCCAGCAGCTTAGCCGGCATAGCCAAAAACATTCAGTACTTC.

Here the CDR3 DNA reads TGTGCCAGCAGTTACTCGGGTGAATTAGGAGCTTTCTTT. It encodes CASSYSGELGAFF. The chain recombines TRBV6-6 with TRBJ1-1; unclear D gene. This CDR3 region has 13 residues. The ends were cut back, 0 bases at V and 10 bases at J, with 12 bases in the middle. Germline V CDR1 and CDR2: MNHNY, SVGAGI (reference sequence).

With regard to this clone: Other DNA sequences within the sample encode an identical CDR3. The genes are TRBV7-2 and TRBJ2-7; D is ambiguous. V was cut by 1 base and J by 3 bases, with 7 bases left in between. The CDR3 totals 13 residues. Germline CDR1 SGHTA, CDR2 FQGNSA. The CDR3 reads CASSLGVDYEQYF. CDR3 nucleotide sequence: TGTGCCAGCAGCTTAGGGGTGGACTACGAGCAGTACTTC.

CDR3 protein: CASSSGPGNTIYF. Here the CDR3 DNA reads TGTGCCAGCAGTTCCGGTCCGGGGAACACCATATATTTT. The chain links TRBV6-6 to TRBJ1-3; D unclear. The V gene lost 4 bases and the J gene lost 7 bases, with 11 bases spanning the gap. The CDR3 length is 13 residues. Germline V gene data show CDR1 as MNHNY and CDR2 as SVGAGI (reference sequence).

The chain uses TRBV2 and TRBJ2-7, with D possibly being TRBD2 (5 bases). The V gene lost 3 bases and the J gene lost 3 bases, with 12 bases spanning the gap. This CDR3 contains 14 residues. CDR1 and CDR2 (germline): SNHLY, FYNNEI. CDR3 bases: TGTGCCAGCAGTGAGGAGCCGGGGAGCTACGAGCAGTACTTC. Its protein is CASSEEPGSYEQYF. Using reference TRBV2 and TRBJ2-7 for the parts outside the CDR3, the full variable domain is EPEVTQTPSHQVTQMGQEVILRCVPISNHLYFYWYRQILGQKVEFLVSFYNNEISEKSEIFDDQFSVERPDGSNFTLKIRSTKLEDSAMYFCASSEEPGSYEQYFGPGTRLTVT.

The chain uses TRBV15 and TRBJ2-3; TRBD2 aligns across 14 bases. The ends lost 5 bases at V and 2 bases at J; junction bases unmatched: 6. Germline-derived CDR1 and CDR2 are LNHNV and YYDKDF (reference sequence). The CDR3 extends over 17 amino acids. The CDR3 DNA reads as TGTGCCACCAGCTCACGGACTAGCGGGAGGTACACAGATACGCAGTATTTT. Protein product: CATSSRTSGRYTDTQYF.

The chain has TRBV15 and TRBJ1-5, with a weak D call TRBD1 (5 bases). This CDR3 region has 17 residues. Germline loops: CDR1 LNHNV, CDR2 YYDKDF (reference sequence). The V and J ends lost 7 bases and 3 bases respectively, with 22 bases between them. Written as DNA, the CDR3 is TGTGCCACCAAGGGACCCCAGGGTTTGGGGTCCAATCAGCCCCAGCATTTT. As protein: CATKGPQGLGSNQPQHF.

The chain uses TRBV2 and TRBJ1-4, with 7 positions matching TRBD1. V lost 6 bases to trimming and J lost 7 bases; unmatched junction nucleotides: 11. This CDR3 is built from 15 residues. Germline assignment: CDR1 SNHLY and CDR2 FYNNEI. The CDR3 loop is CASRATGAAAEKLFF. CDR3 sequence (DNA): TGTGCCAGCAGAGCAACAGGGGCCGCCGCTGAAAAACTGTTTTTT.

The V and J genes are TRBV25-1 and TRBJ1-3; D is unresolved. Germline lookup yields CDR1 MGHDK and CDR2 SYGVNS. This CDR3 contains 15 residues. The germline V and J ends were trimmed by 4 bases and 0 bases, with 10 bases remaining between them. CDR3 amino acids: CASSAHSTSGNTIYF. For the CDR3, the DNA is TGTGCCAGCAGTGCTCACAGTACCTCTGGAAACACCATATATTTT.

This rearrangement joins TRBV5-1 to TRBJ2-1; 14 nucleotides agree with TRBD2. Per the germline V gene, CDR1 is SGHRS and CDR2 is YFSETQ. There are 15 residues in the CDR3. The V segment lost 4 bases and the J segment 7 bases; nucleotides outside the gene matches: 4. CDR3 nucleotide sequence: TGCGCCAGCAGCCGGGGACTAGCGGGAGTGAATGAGCAGTTCTTC. Amino acids: CASSRGLAGVNEQFF.

The chain carries TRBV30 and TRBJ1-1; D is unclear. Deletions cut 4 bases from V and 8 bases from J, with 14 bases between. This CDR3 is 12 amino acids long. CDR1 is GTSNPN and CDR2 is SVGIG in the germline V gene (reference sequence). CDR3 amino acids: CAWILSRAEAFF. The CDR3 region has the DNA TGTGCCTGGATCCTTAGCCGGGCCGAAGCTTTCTTT.

This clone came up once. The chain uses TRBV5-1 and TRBJ2-1; 8 bases line up with TRBD2. CDR3 length: 16 amino acids. CDR1 is SGHRS, CDR2 YFSETQ, per germline. V gave up 0 bases and J gave up 7 bases; unmatched junction bases: 9. The CDR3 region is CASSLGSAGGRNEQFF. The CDR3 nucleotides are TGCGCCAGCAGCTTGGGTAGCGCGGGAGGTCGAAATGAGCAGTTCTTC.

J is TRBJ2-6 and V is TRBV6-5; D is unresolved. The CDR3 is made up of 14 amino acids. V was cut by 0 bases and J by 3 bases, with 3 bases left in between. Germline loops: CDR1 MNHEY, CDR2 SVGAGI. CDR3 residues: CASSYSRGANVLTF. CDR3 DNA sequence: TGTGCCAGCAGTTACTCTCGTGGGGCCAACGTCCTGACTTTC.

This chain links TRBV7-2 with TRBJ1-5; 7 bases line up with TRBD1. The CDR3 has 15 amino acids. V shed 4 bases, J shed 4 bases, and the junction held 7 bases outside the gene matches. Germline loops: CDR1 SGHTA, CDR2 FQGNSA. CDR3 residues: CASSSSPDRNQPQHF. The CDR3 DNA follows: TGTGCCAGCAGCTCCTCCCCGGACAGGAATCAGCCCCAGCATTTT.

Concerning this clone itself: The sample has other DNA sequences that encode this CDR3 too. The genes are TRBV7-2 and TRBJ1-5, with D unresolved. V was trimmed by 2 bases and J by 2 bases, leaving 7 bases between them. This CDR3 comprises 14 residues. Germline CDR1 SGHTA, CDR2 FQGNSA. The CDR3 DNA reads as TGTGCCAGCAGCTTAACACGGGGCAATCAGCCCCAGCATTTT. Protein: CASSLTRGNQPQHF.

The table lists this clone with a count of one. The rearrangement links TRBV7-2 to TRBJ2-7; D is unclear. V lost 2 bases, J lost 2 bases, and 10 bases lay in between. CDR1 and CDR2 (germline): SGHTA, FQGNSA. The CDR3 sequence is 14 residues long. The CDR3, as DNA: TGTGCCAGCAGCTTACTGTCAGTTCCCTACGAGCAGTACTTC. This translates into CASSLLSVPYEQYF.